The clone carrying this T cell receptor (beta chain) has more than one count but fewer than ten. What it recognizes is unknown. The sample is drawn from a study of T-cell reconstitution after alpha-beta-depleted transplantation in children. General study findings and limits: Hyperexpanded clones declined; after one year, newly produced T cells mostly supplied diversity.

The CDR3 runs to 16 residues. V was pared by 4 bases and J by 0 bases, with 13 bases between. CDR1 and CDR2 from the germline V gene are SGHKS and YYEKEE (reference sequence). Unique molecular identifiers were incorporated when the TCRbeta library was constructed. A single record per CDR3 protein comes from TCRdb applying MiXCR to the PCR reads. The repertoire has fewer than 750,000 distinct CDR3 sequences, about 23% of them found once; the top ten carry less than 15%. Sequenced material: PBMCs, mostly from graft donor cells, taken 360 days after TCRalphabeta/CD19-depleted stem cell transplant. The sequence was collected from a boy under two years old who had a stem cell transplant for acute myeloid leukemia, so the T cells may come from the graft donor. The rearrangement joins TRBV5-5 to TRBJ2-2; tentative D call: TRBD1 (6 bases). CDR3 in DNA: TGTGCCAGCAGCCGTAACGGACAGCCGAACACCGGGGAGCTGTTTTTT. This codes for CASSRNGQPNTGELFF.